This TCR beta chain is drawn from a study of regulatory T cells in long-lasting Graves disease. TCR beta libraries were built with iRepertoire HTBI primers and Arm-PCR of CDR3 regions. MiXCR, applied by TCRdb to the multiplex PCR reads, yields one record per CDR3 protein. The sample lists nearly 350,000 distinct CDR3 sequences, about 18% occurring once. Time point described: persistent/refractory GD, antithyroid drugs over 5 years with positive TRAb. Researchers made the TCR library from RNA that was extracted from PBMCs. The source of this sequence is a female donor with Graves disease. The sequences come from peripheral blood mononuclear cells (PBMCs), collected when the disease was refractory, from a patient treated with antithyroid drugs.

CDR3 loop: CSAAILRVRTEAFF. Written as DNA, the CDR3 is TGCAGTGCTGCTATTTTGCGGGTCCGCACTGAAGCTTTCTTT. The genes are TRBV20-1 and TRBJ1-1; D ambiguous. Trimming stripped 5 bases from V and 4 bases from J, with 17 bases between. CDR1 and CDR2 from the germline V gene are DFQATT and SNEGSKA (reference sequence). The CDR3 runs 14 residues.